This passage covers 10 T cell receptor beta chains from one sample sequenced in a study of Ad26.COV2.S vaccination and SARS-CoV-2 variants. Regarding treatment: around 19 received Ad26.COV2.S at low or high dose, single or two shots; about 5 received placebo; per-sample allocation not given. Repertoires come from day 63 after the first vaccine or placebo injection. Sequencing was performed with immunoSEQ multiplex PCR; in TCRdb, only in-frame clones are kept and a portion is missing. The sample has about 330,000 clones; roughly 90% are singletons. The sequencing here drew on peripheral blood, taken in a trial of Ad26.COV2.S vaccine versus placebo. Source of these receptors: a person aged 18 to 59 who received the Ad26.COV2.S COVID-19 vaccine or a placebo.

This chain joins TRBV18 and TRBJ2-7; TRBD2 is a possible D gene (6 bases). Germline assignment: CDR1 KGHSH and CDR2 LQKENI. V was clipped by 4 bases and J by 0 bases, with 13 bases between them. The CDR3 totals 15 residues. DNA of the CDR3: TGTGCCAGCTCACGGTCGGGGGATAGCTCCTACGAGCAGTACGTC. This gives the protein CASSRSGDSSYEQYV.

The chain has TRBV30 and TRBJ1-2, with D perhaps TRBD1 (6 bases). CDR3 size: 14 residues. Trimming took 3 bases from V and 1 from J, leaving 12 bases between them. Germline V gene sequence: CDR1 GTSNPN, CDR2 SVGIG (reference sequence). The CDR3 region is CAWRKGTSNYGYTF. CDR3 sequence (DNA): TGTGCCTGGAGGAAAGGGACAAGTAACTATGGCTACACCTTC.

In nucleotides, the CDR3 is TGTGCCAGCAGCTTAGTCTATGGTGGGGGCGGCTACACCTTC. Translation gives CASSLVYGGGGYTF. The rearrangement links TRBV11-2 to TRBJ1-2, with D maybe TRBD1 (6 bases). Between the trimmed V and J ends, which lost 1 base and 8 bases, there was a span of 14 bases. This CDR3 is built from 14 residues. Germline loops: CDR1 SGHAT, CDR2 FQNNGV.

The chain combines TRBV6-1 with TRBJ1-2; 7 bases match TRBD1. The CDR3 sequence is 16 residues long. The V segment lost 4 bases and the J segment 2 bases; nucleotides outside the gene matches: 10. CDR1 is MNHNS, CDR2 SASEGT, per germline. CDR3 bases: TGTGCCAGCAGTGTTCCCTCCGACAGGGCAAACTATGGCTACACCTTC. Translating gives CASSVPSDRANYGYTF.

The chain links TRBV7-9 to TRBJ2-3; 8 nucleotides match TRBD2. This CDR3 comprises 15 residues. CDR1 and CDR2 from the germline V gene are SEHNR and FQNEAQ (reference sequence). J lost 0 bases, V lost 3 bases, and 2 bases had no gene match. CDR3 sequence: CASSFGGASTDTQYF. DNA of the CDR3: TGTGCCAGCAGCTTCGGGGGGGCTAGCACAGATACGCAGTATTTT.

The CDR3 nucleotides read TGTGCCAGCAGCCTGCGGACTAGCGGGAGGGAAGTAGTGGAGCTGTTTTTT. It is translated as CASSLRTSGREVVELFF. The chain recombines TRBV7-8 with TRBJ2-2, with TRBD2 matching 15 bases. With V trimmed by 5 bases and J by 10 bases, 11 bases remained unmatched. The CDR3 consists of 17 residues. In germline, CDR1 is SGHVS, CDR2 FQNEAQ.

The chain joins TRBV28 to TRBJ2-1; D gene uncertain. Germline V lookup: CDR1 MDHEN, CDR2 SYDVKM. V was clipped by 2 bases and J by 6 bases, with 11 bases between them. This CDR3 has 14 amino acids. The CDR3 reads CASSLLLLTNEQFF. The CDR3 DNA follows: TGTGCCAGCAGTTTACTTCTGCTTACCAATGAGCAGTTCTTC.

The V and J genes are TRBV2 and TRBJ2-5; the D gene could be TRBD1 or TRBD2 (7 bases each). V lost 1 base, J lost 3 bases, and 21 bases lay in between. Germline lookup yields CDR1 SNHLY and CDR2 FYNNEI. The CDR3 runs to 18 residues. This CDR3 is CASSEGRGRGQTKETQYF. In nucleotides, the CDR3 is TGTGCCAGCAGTGAAGGGAGGGGGAGGGGGCAGACCAAAGAGACCCAGTACTTC.

The genes are TRBV4-1 and TRBJ2-1; 7 bases are a match to TRBD2. The CDR3 sequence is 15 residues long. Germline V gene sequence: CDR1 MGHRA, CDR2 YSYEKL. With 4 bases clipped from V and 7 bases from J, the junction kept 10 bases outside the gene matches. DNA for the CDR3: TGCGCCAGCAGCCCCAGGGCGGGGGTGTTTAATGAGCAGTTCTTC. Amino acids: CASSPRAGVFNEQFF.

This sequence joins TRBV9 and TRBJ1-2, with 7 bases fitting TRBD1. This CDR3 spans 15 amino acids. The ends lost 1 base at V and 2 bases at J; junction bases unmatched: 5. Germline loops: CDR1 SGDLS, CDR2 YYNGEE. This chain's CDR3 is CASSVLTGFNYGYTF. The DNA for the CDR3 is TGTGCCAGCAGCGTATTGACAGGGTTCAACTATGGCTACACCTTC. The full variable domain, with the rest looked up from reference TRBV9 and TRBJ1-2, is DSGVTQTPKHLITATGQRVTLRCSPRSGDLSVYWYQQSLDQGLQFLIQYYNGEERAKGNILERFSAQQFPDLHSELNLSSLELGDSALYFCASSVLTGFNYGYTFGSGTRLTVV.